The 23 T cell receptor beta chains in this list originate from one sample, sequenced in a study of blood T cell repertoires in COVID-19. Method: immunoSEQ multiplex PCR; TCRdb's copy keeps in-frame clones and lacks some. Of 150,000 to 200,000 clones in the sample, about 83% were seen once. The sequenced sample consisted of peripheral blood. Source of these receptors: a woman in her 70s with COVID-19, enrolled during active disease.

This chain joins TRBV27 and TRBJ2-1; D might be TRBD2 (5 bases). Trimming left V 5 bases short and J 4 bases short, with 12 bases between. The CDR3 loop spans 14 amino acids. Germline CDR1 MNHEY, CDR2 SMNVEV (reference sequence). The CDR3 is CASSPAEEYNEQFF. In DNA, the CDR3 is TGTGCCAGCAGTCCGGCGGAGGAATACAATGAGCAGTTCTTC.

The chain carries TRBV3-1 (or the pseudogene TRBV3-2) and TRBJ2-2; 7 bases line up with TRBD2. This CDR3 has 14 residues. CDR1 and CDR2 from the germline V gene are LGHDT and YNNKEL (reference sequence). V trimming: 6 bases; J trimming: 7 bases; junction bases outside the gene matches: 8. Here the CDR3 reads CASSKAGEGGELFF. The DNA of the CDR3 is TGTGCCAGCAGTAAGGCGGGAGAGGGCGGGGAGCTGTTTTTT.

The gene calls are TRBV7-2 and TRBJ2-1; 11 bases fit TRBD1. CDR3 size: 15 residues. V shed 2 bases, J shed 10 bases, and the junction held 7 bases outside the gene matches. Germline V lookup: CDR1 SGHTA, CDR2 FQGNSA. This CDR3 is CASSLSGTGGREQFF. In nucleotides, the CDR3 is TGTGCCAGCAGCTTATCCGGGACAGGGGGTCGGGAGCAGTTCTTC.

V usage is TRBV28 and J usage is TRBJ1-2, with D possibly matching TRBD1 (5 bases). CDR1 and CDR2 from the germline V gene are MDHEN and SYDVKM. The CDR3 covers 12 residues. With 5 bases removed from V and 4 bases from J, the gap between germline ends came to 8 bases. CDR3 sequence reads: CASSQGGYGYTF. The CDR3 DNA reads as TGTGCCAGCAGTCAGGGAGGCTATGGCTACACCTTC.

CDR3 sequence (DNA): TGTGCCAGCAGCTTGAGCGAGGGACAGTGGAGCTCCTACGAGCAGTACTTC. It specifies CASSLSEGQWSSYEQYF. This chain connects TRBV7-8 to TRBJ2-7, with 7 bases fitting TRBD1. V lost 3 bases and J lost 0; bases outside the gene matches: 11. The CDR3 spans 17 residues. Looked up from germline, CDR1 is SGHVS and CDR2 is FQNEAQ. The whole variable domain, filled in from reference TRBV7-8 and TRBJ2-7, reads GAGVSQSPRYKVAKRGQDVALRCDPISGHVSLFWYQQALGQGPEFLTYFQNEAQLDKSGLPSDRFFAERPEGSVSTLKIQRTQQEDSAVYLCASSLSEGQWSSYEQYFGPGTRLTVT.

This chain connects TRBV7-2 to TRBJ2-7; 9 positions agree with TRBD1. Germline V gives CDR1 SGHTA, CDR2 FQGNSA. This CDR3 spans 14 amino acids. After removal of 3 bases from V and 3 bases from J, the junction contained 3 bases not matched to a gene. The CDR3 protein is CASSLGTGFYEQYF. The CDR3 coding sequence is TGTGCCAGCAGCTTGGGGACAGGGTTCTACGAGCAGTACTTC.

V gene TRBV4-1 combines with J gene TRBJ1-2, with 7 nucleotides matching TRBD1. Germline V gene sequence: CDR1 MGHRA, CDR2 YSYEKL. CDR3 length: 17 residues. V was clipped by 0 bases and J by 1 base; unmatched bases: 8. The CDR3 reads CASSQDSGRGDNYGYTF. The CDR3 region has the DNA TGCGCCAGCAGCCAAGACAGTGGCAGGGGGGATAACTATGGCTACACCTTC.

The chain joins TRBV18 to TRBJ2-7; 10 positions match TRBD1. The J segment lost 5 bases and the V segment lost 3 bases, leaving 13 bases of the junction unmatched. Germline V lookup: CDR1 KGHSH, CDR2 LQKENI. The CDR3 consists of 17 residues. In DNA, the CDR3 is TGTGCCAGCTCACCCAGGGACAGGGGTTCATCGGTCGACGAGCAGTACTTC. Its protein product is CASSPRDRGSSVDEQYF. The full variable domain, completed using reference TRBV18 and TRBJ2-7, is NAGVMQNPRHLVRRRGQEARLRCSPMKGHSHVYWYRQLPEEGLKFMVYLQKENIIDESGMPKERFSAEFPKEGPSILRIQQVVRGDSAAYFCASSPRDRGSSVDEQYFGPGTRLTVT.

V and J are TRBV14 and TRBJ1-3; 9 nucleotides match TRBD1. V was pared by 4 bases and J by 5 bases, with 3 bases of the junction left unmatched. From germline, CDR1 is SGHDN and CDR2 FVKESK. The CDR3 sequence is 14 residues long. CDR3 protein: CASSRDRARNTIYF. In nucleotides, the CDR3 is TGTGCCAGCAGCCGGGACAGGGCTAGAAACACCATATATTTT. Drawing the rest from reference TRBV14 and TRBJ1-3, the complete variable domain is EAGVTQFPSHSVIEKGQTVTLRCDPISGHDNLYWYRRVMGKEIKFLLHFVKESKQDESGMPNNRFLAERTGGTYSTLKVQPAELEDSGVYFCASSRDRARNTIYFGEGSWLTVV.

This rearrangement joins TRBV7-8 to TRBJ2-7; D might be TRBD2 (6 bases). CDR1 is SGHVS, CDR2 FQNEAQ, per germline. Trimming took off 1 base at V and 11 bases at J, with 12 bases between the two ends. The CDR3 covers 12 residues. CDR3 sequence reads: CASSLEVASEYF. In DNA, the CDR3 is TGTGCCAGCAGCTTAGAAGTCGCTAGCGAGTACTTC. The complete variable domain, with remaining parts taken from reference TRBV7-8 and TRBJ2-7, reads GAGVSQSPRYKVAKRGQDVALRCDPISGHVSLFWYQQALGQGPEFLTYFQNEAQLDKSGLPSDRFFAERPEGSVSTLKIQRTQQEDSAVYLCASSLEVASEYFGPGTRLTVT.

The chain combines TRBV19 with TRBJ2-7; the D gene is possibly TRBD1 (6 bases). Between the trimmed V and J ends, which lost 5 bases and 2 bases, there was a span of 13 bases. Germline V gives CDR1 LNHDA, CDR2 SQIVND (reference sequence). This CDR3 region has 14 residues. As DNA, the CDR3 is TGTGCCAGTAGTGTACAGGGAGACACCTACGAGCAGTACTTC. The encoded protein is CASSVQGDTYEQYF.

This clone was found a few times. The V gene is TRBV15, the J gene TRBJ2-7; no reliable D call. Trimming left V 9 bases short and J 2 bases short, with 14 bases between. The CDR3 extends over 13 amino acids. Germline values: CDR1 LNHNV, CDR2 YYDKDF (reference sequence). The CDR3 here is CATGPNRAYEQYF. CDR3 coding DNA: TGTGCCACGGGCCCCAACCGAGCCTACGAGCAGTACTTC.

The chain has TRBV10-3 and TRBJ1-2; the match to TRBD1 covers 8 bases. Germline V gene data show CDR1 as ENHRY and CDR2 as SYGVKD. There are 15 residues in the CDR3. V dropped 8 bases and J dropped 0; count of bases not matched to a gene: 8. The CDR3 nucleotides are TGTGCCATCGCGGACAGGGAGGGGGCTAACTATGGCTACACCTTC. It is translated as CAIADREGANYGYTF.

The chain uses TRBV28 and TRBJ1-6; 11 bases line up with TRBD1. Trimming at V came to 6 bases and at J to 9 bases, leaving 4 bases not matched to a gene. The CDR3 is made up of 14 amino acids. CDR1 MDHEN and CDR2 SYDVKM come from the germline V gene. The CDR3 region is CASRGTGGGSPLHF. Written as DNA, the CDR3 is TGTGCCAGCAGGGGGACAGGGGGAGGTTCACCCCTCCACTTT.

The chain employs TRBV29-1 and TRBJ2-1, with a possible D match to TRBD2 (5 bases). Germline CDR1 is SQVTM and CDR2 is ANQGSEA. V was clipped by 7 bases and J by 7 bases, with 8 bases between them. The CDR3 is 10 amino acids. The CDR3 is CSGGANEQFF. The CDR3 bases are TGCAGCGGGGGAGCGAATGAGCAGTTCTTC.

As regards this clone: One end of the junction varies from germline; a read error may be responsible. This rearrangement joins TRBV7-7 to TRBJ2-5, with 8 bases matching TRBD1. CDR1 and CDR2 from the germline V gene are SSHAT and FNYEAQ (reference sequence). This CDR3 spans 13 amino acids. The chain's CDR3 is CASSLGQEETQYF. CDR3 DNA sequence: TGTGCTAGCAGCTTGGGACAGGAAGAGACCCAGTACTTC.

In the case of this clone: The junction does not match germline at one end; this may be a read error. This chain links TRBV3-1 (or the pseudogene TRBV3-2) with TRBJ2-1, with D uncertain. The germline V gene has CDR1 LGHDT and CDR2 YNNKEL (reference sequence). This CDR3 is 13 amino acids long. The CDR3 loop is CASSQDSRQAVLF. CDR3 in DNA: TGTGCCAGCAGCCAAGATTCCCGGCAGGCCGTCCTCTTC.

The chain combines TRBV7-2 with TRBJ1-1; the match to TRBD1 covers 8 bases. The CDR3 is made up of 13 amino acids. The junction had 2 bases not matched to a gene; V was cut back by 5 bases and J by 3 bases. Germline V gives CDR1 SGHTA, CDR2 FQGNSA. CDR3 protein: CASSQTGDTEAFF. DNA of the CDR3: TGTGCCAGCAGCCAGACAGGGGACACTGAAGCTTTCTTT. Full variable domain (outside the CDR3, taken from reference TRBV7-2 and TRBJ1-1): GAGVSQSPSNKVTEKGKDVELRCDPISGHTALYWYRQSLGQGLEFLIYFQGNSAPDKSGLPSDRFSAERTGGSVSTLTIQRTQQEDSAVYLCASSQTGDTEAFFGQGTRLTVV.

The V gene is TRBV6-6, the J gene TRBJ1-6, with TRBD1 matching 8 bases. Trimming removed 2 bases from V and 6 bases from J; junction bases left unmatched: 3. This CDR3 contains 15 residues. Germline CDR1 MNHNY, CDR2 SVGAGI (reference sequence). CDR3 DNA sequence: TGTGCCAGCAGTTACACACAGGGGGTTAATTCACCCCTCCACTTT. As protein: CASSYTQGVNSPLHF.

V gene TRBV10-3 combines with J gene TRBJ1-1; D not resolved. Trimming took 7 bases from V and 6 from J, leaving 15 bases between them. Germline lookup yields CDR1 ENHRY and CDR2 SYGVKD. The CDR3 is made up of 13 amino acids. CDR3 in DNA: TGTGCCATCATGGCGGGGAGTGGGGCTGAAGCTTTCTTT. Translation gives CAIMAGSGAEAFF.

This sequence joins TRBV9 and TRBJ2-1; 8 nucleotides line up with TRBD2. CDR1 and CDR2 from the germline V gene are SGDLS and YYNGEE. J lost 5 bases, V lost 0 bases, and 7 bases had no gene match. The CDR3 runs 16 residues. CDR3 region: CASSVALAARDNEQFF. DNA of the CDR3: TGTGCCAGCAGCGTAGCACTAGCGGCCAGGGACAATGAGCAGTTCTTC.

The chain combines TRBV2 with TRBJ2-5, with D hard to call. Trimming removed 8 bases at V and 4 bases at J, with 17 bases between. The length of the CDR3 is 14 residues. The germline V gene encodes CDR1 SNHLY and CDR2 FYNNEI. The CDR3 loop is CASSYRWMGETQYF. The CDR3 DNA is TGTGCCAGCTCCTACAGATGGATGGGAGAGACCCAGTACTTC.

The chain combines TRBV27 with TRBJ2-5; D is unclear. In germline, CDR1 is MNHEY, CDR2 SMNVEV (reference sequence). V was clipped by 7 bases and J by 4 bases, with 19 bases between them. The CDR3 has 15 amino acids. The CDR3, as DNA: TGTGCCAGCACCCCTATATTTACCTCCATAGAGACCCAGTACTTC. Residues: CASTPIFTSIETQYF.